The next 20 T cell receptor beta chains were all read from a single sample in a study of PD-1 blockade in classical Hodgkin lymphoma. Assay used: immunoSEQ multiplex PCR; TCRdb lists only in-frame clones, some missing. The sample shows 25,000 to 30,000 clones, less than 85% of them seen only once. Time point indicated: cycle 4 day 1 (C4D1), after six to seven weeks of nivolumab. In every patient, relapse followed autologous stem cell transplantation, while exposure to brentuximab vedotin differed. Using magnetic negative selection, the CD4+ T cells were separated out of thawed PBMCs. This specimen consisted of CD4+ T cells from blood, obtained before the fourth cycle of nivolumab. The source of these receptors is a human donor with classical Hodgkin lymphoma.

The rearrangement joins TRBV4-2 to TRBJ2-7; no clear D. Germline V gene data show CDR1 as LGHNA and CDR2 as YNFKEQ. V gave up 1 base and J gave up 2 bases, with 3 bases separating them. The CDR3 consists of 12 residues. The CDR3 nucleotides are TGTGCCAGCAGCCAAGGAGCCTACGAGCAGTACTTC. Translation: CASSQGAYEQYF.

This chain links TRBV18 with TRBJ2-7, with TRBD1 identical over 7 bases. In germline, CDR1 is KGHSH, CDR2 LQKENI. The CDR3 runs 16 residues. J gave up 9 bases and V 5 bases, and 19 bases lay outside the gene matches. CDR3 protein: CASSSGTDYLLGGQYF. The CDR3 DNA is TGTGCCAGCTCATCCGGGACAGACTATCTCCTTGGTGGGCAGTACTTC.

The rearrangement uses TRBV5-1 and TRBJ2-7, with a possible D match to TRBD1 (5 bases). V dropped 4 bases and J dropped 5 bases, with 19 bases sitting between them. From germline, CDR1 is SGHRS and CDR2 YFSETQ. The CDR3 is 15 amino acids. CDR3 sequence reads: CASSPVDSGVHEQYF. DNA for the CDR3: TGCGCCAGCAGCCCAGTAGACAGTGGAGTCCACGAGCAGTACTTC.

The rearrangement links TRBV19 to TRBJ2-1, with 11 nucleotides matching TRBD2. Trimming removed 4 bases from V and 6 bases from J; junction bases left unmatched: 5. The CDR3 covers 15 residues. CDR1 and CDR2 from the germline V gene are LNHDA and SQIVND (reference sequence). The CDR3, as DNA: TGTGCCAGTAGTACCGGGACTAGCGGATTCAATGAGCAGTTCTTC. The encoded protein is CASSTGTSGFNEQFF.

This clone has more than one count but fewer than ten. The genes are TRBV10-3 and TRBJ1-6, with D hard to call. The CDR3 is made up of 13 amino acids. V was clipped by 7 bases and J by 4 bases, with 8 bases between them. The germline gives CDR1 ENHRY, CDR2 SYGVKD. The CDR3 DNA reads as TGTGCCATCATGGCAGAGTATAATTCACCCCTCCACTTT. It translates to CAIMAEYNSPLHF.

The rearrangement joins TRBV6-4 to TRBJ2-6; D may be TRBD2 (6 bases). The germline V gene encodes CDR1 MRHNA and CDR2 SNTAGT. The V and J ends lost 4 bases and 0 bases respectively, with 10 bases between them. The CDR3 covers 16 residues. The CDR3 loop is CASSVEGSSGANVLTF. For the CDR3, the DNA is TGTGCCAGCAGTGTGGAGGGTAGCTCTGGGGCCAACGTCCTGACTTTC.

The rearrangement links TRBV29-1 to TRBJ1-1; D ambiguous. The ends were cut back, 2 bases at V and 4 bases at J, with 14 bases in the middle. This CDR3 is 14 amino acids long. Looked up from germline, CDR1 is SQVTM and CDR2 is ANQGSEA. This CDR3 is CSVESTVASTEAFF. The CDR3 coding sequence is TGCAGCGTTGAATCGACCGTGGCCAGCACTGAAGCTTTCTTT.

The CDR3 DNA is TGTGCCTGTCAGGGAGGGCCAGATACGCAGTATTTT. This encodes CACQGGPDTQYF. V gene TRBV19 combines with J gene TRBJ2-3, with TRBD2 identical over 7 bases. The CDR3 runs 12 residues. Germline trimming cut 11 bases from V and 4 bases from J; bases unmatched to any gene: 6. Germline V gene lookup returns CDR1 LNHDA and CDR2 SQIVND (reference sequence).

V gene TRBV6-5 combines with J gene TRBJ1-2; D remains unclear. The CDR3 consists of 14 residues. Germline V CDR1 and CDR2: MNHEY, SVGAGI. The ends were cut back, 0 bases at V and 8 bases at J, with 13 bases in the middle. The CDR3 sequence: CASSYSMVLWGYTF. For the CDR3, the DNA is TGTGCCAGCAGTTACTCGATGGTCTTATGGGGCTACACCTTC.

The chain combines TRBV7-3 with TRBJ2-2; D unresolved. In germline, CDR1 is SGHTA, CDR2 FQGTGA. The V gene lost 4 bases and the J gene lost 3 bases, with 15 bases spanning the gap. The CDR3 is 16 residues long. The CDR3 coding sequence is TGTGCCAGCAGCTCGGCCGAAAGGCAGGACACCGGGGAGCTGTTTTTT. Its translation: CASSSAERQDTGELFF.

The chain carries TRBV18 and TRBJ1-1; no clear D gene. This CDR3 region has 13 residues. V was cut by 3 bases and J by 0 bases, with 5 bases left in between. The V gene's germline CDR1 is KGHSH and CDR2 LQKENI. The CDR3 loop is CASSPLVNTEAFF. Written as DNA, the CDR3 is TGTGCCAGCTCACCTCTTGTGAACACTGAAGCTTTCTTT.

The chain carries TRBV7-3 and TRBJ1-3; no definite D call. The CDR3 contains 14 residues. CDR1 and CDR2 from the germline V gene are SGHTA and FQGTGA. V lost 0 bases and J 0 bases, leaving 3 bases between the germline ends. The CDR3 reads CASSLTGSGNTIYF. CDR3 sequence (DNA): TGTGCCAGCAGCTTAACCGGCTCTGGAAACACCATATATTTT.

A few counts support this clone. The chain combines TRBV10-3 with TRBJ1-1; TRBD1 matches 7 bases. This CDR3 has 12 amino acids. Germline V lookup: CDR1 ENHRY, CDR2 SYGVKD. The DNA for the CDR3 is TGTGCAAATCAGGGGGAGGAAACTGAAGCTTTCTTT. Protein: CANQGEETEAFF.

The chain uses TRBV6-5 and TRBJ1-1; no definite D call. Trimming pared 4 bases from V and 13 bases from J, leaving 10 bases between. Germline assignment: CDR1 MNHEY and CDR2 SVGAGI. The CDR3 spans 10 residues. The CDR3 here is CASSFPPLFF. The CDR3 nucleotides are TGTGCCAGCAGTTTCCCCCCTCTTTTCTTT.

A single count supports this clone. V and J are TRBV4-1 and TRBJ2-7; TRBD2 aligns across 13 bases. After removal of 0 bases from V and 0 bases from J, the junction contained 5 bases not matched to a gene. The CDR3 length is 18 residues. Germline V gene sequence: CDR1 MGHRA, CDR2 YSYEKL. CDR3 DNA sequence: TGCGCCAGCAGCCAAGAGACTAGCGGGGGGCCTTACTCCTACGAGCAGTACTTC. It yields the protein CASSQETSGGPYSYEQYF.

This chain joins TRBV7-9 and TRBJ2-2, with D perhaps matching TRBD1 (6 bases). V dropped 3 bases and J dropped 7 bases, with 15 bases sitting between them. CDR1 is SEHNR and CDR2 is FQNEAQ in the germline V gene (reference sequence). This CDR3 has 15 amino acids. CDR3 nucleotide sequence: TGTGCCAGCAGCTTCCGGGACACCTCCGGCGGGGAGCTGTTTTTT. This encodes CASSFRDTSGGELFF.

The chain is built from TRBV18 and TRBJ2-7; 8 bases map to TRBD2. The trim removed 0 bases at V and 4 bases at J, leaving 11 bases unmatched. CDR3 length: 17 amino acids. Germline CDR1 reads KGHSH; CDR2 reads LQKENI. The CDR3 sequence: CASSPPREGRPPYEQYF. In nucleotides, the CDR3 is TGTGCCAGCTCACCACCTCGGGAGGGGAGGCCCCCTTACGAGCAGTACTTC.

The chain is built from TRBV7-9 and TRBJ2-1; D is undetermined. This CDR3 has 16 residues. Per the germline V gene, CDR1 is SEHNR and CDR2 is FQNEAQ (reference sequence). The V end lost 5 bases, the J end lost 1 base, and 15 bases lay between the germline ends. DNA of the CDR3: TGTGCCAGCAGCCTGTTCGTGGGTCCTTCCTACAATGAGCAGTTCTTC. Translation gives CASSLFVGPSYNEQFF. The whole variable domain, filled in from reference TRBV7-9 and TRBJ2-1, reads DTGVSQNPRHKITKRGQNVTFRCDPISEHNRLYWYRQTLGQGPEFLTYFQNEAQLEKSRLLSDRFSAERPKGSFSTLEIQRTEQGDSAMYLCASSLFVGPSYNEQFFGPGTRLTVL.

The chain couples TRBV2 to TRBJ1-5, with 11 bases lining up with TRBD1. V was pared by 3 bases and J by 6 bases, with 7 bases of the junction left unmatched. This CDR3 is built from 16 residues. Germline CDR1 reads SNHLY; CDR2 reads FYNNEI. The CDR3 nucleotides are TGTGCCAGCAGTGAGGGGGGACAGGGGGTCGGTCAGCCCCAGCATTTT. It encodes CASSEGGQGVGQPQHF.

This clone was observed a few times. The chain employs TRBV28 and TRBJ2-5, with D perhaps matching TRBD2 (6 bases). Trimming cost V 4 bases and J 1 base, with 16 bases left between them. CDR3 length equals 16 residues. Germline assignment: CDR1 MDHEN and CDR2 SYDVKM. The CDR3 is CASSSPGLLVQETQYF. The CDR3 bases are TGTGCCAGCAGTTCACCGGGACTCCTCGTCCAAGAGACCCAGTACTTC.